This TCR beta chain was obtained from a study of cytomegalovirus exposure and HLA in healthy donors. Concerning this clone itself: Its antigen is unidentified.

Looked up from germline, CDR1 is SGHTA and CDR2 is FQGNSA. The CDR3 is made up of 13 amino acids. Deletions cut 5 bases from V and 4 bases from J, with 9 bases between. Vbeta (60) and Jbeta (13) primers were used in the PCR. TCRdb keeps only in-frame clones here, not all; method: immunoSEQ multiplex PCR. The data hold 200,000 or so clones, with roughly 74% observed a single time. Study-level findings and limits: Among the sequence variants, a highly shared cluster was likely an artifact of sequencing. When analyzed later, a missense DCLRE1C variant was found to be linked to TCR beta V- and J-gene trimming. Based on reports, TCR beta sequences accurately predicted HLA-A and HLA-B alleles for most subjects. Per a prior analysis, the majority of TCR beta V segments were productive roughly 87% or roughly 30% of the time.

V usage is TRBV7-2 and J usage is TRBJ2-1; a weak D match, TRBD1 (6 bases). The clonotype comes from a woman aged 30 to 39 in good health and CMV-seropositive. The sequenced sample was PBMCs. CDR3: CASSRTEYNEQFF. CDR3 coding DNA: TGTGCCAGCAGCCGGACAGAATACAATGAGCAGTTCTTC.